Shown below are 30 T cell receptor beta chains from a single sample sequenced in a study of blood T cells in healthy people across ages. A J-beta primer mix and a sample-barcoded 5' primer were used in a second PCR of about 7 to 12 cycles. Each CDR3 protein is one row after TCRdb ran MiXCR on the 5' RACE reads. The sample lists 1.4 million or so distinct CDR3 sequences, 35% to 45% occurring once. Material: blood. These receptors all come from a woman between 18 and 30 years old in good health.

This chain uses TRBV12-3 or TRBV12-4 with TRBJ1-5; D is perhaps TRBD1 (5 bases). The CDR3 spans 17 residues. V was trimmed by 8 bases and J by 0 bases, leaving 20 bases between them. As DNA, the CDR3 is TGTGCCAGCTCCAGGCGGGTCACAGGCCTTAGCAATCAGCCCCAGCATTTT. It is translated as CASSRRVTGLSNQPQHF.

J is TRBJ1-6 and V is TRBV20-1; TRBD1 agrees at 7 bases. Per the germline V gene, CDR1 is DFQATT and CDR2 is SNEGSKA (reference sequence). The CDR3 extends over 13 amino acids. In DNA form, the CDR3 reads TGCAGCTCAAAGACAGGGTATAATTCACCCCTCCACTTT. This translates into CSSKTGYNSPLHF.

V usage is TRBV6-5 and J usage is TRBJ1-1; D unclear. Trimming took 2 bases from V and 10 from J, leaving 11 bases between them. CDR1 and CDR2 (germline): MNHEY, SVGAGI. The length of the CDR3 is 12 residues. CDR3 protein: CASSYPVGAAFF. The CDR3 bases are TGTGCCAGCAGTTACCCGGTCGGAGCAGCTTTCTTT.

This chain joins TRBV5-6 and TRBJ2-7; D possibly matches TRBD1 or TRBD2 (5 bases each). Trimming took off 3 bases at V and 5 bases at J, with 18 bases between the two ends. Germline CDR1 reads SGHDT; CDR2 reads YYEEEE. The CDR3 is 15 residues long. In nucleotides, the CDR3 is TGTGCCAGCAGCTGGGGGAGCCCCGTCGGCAACGAGCAGTACTTC. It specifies CASSWGSPVGNEQYF.

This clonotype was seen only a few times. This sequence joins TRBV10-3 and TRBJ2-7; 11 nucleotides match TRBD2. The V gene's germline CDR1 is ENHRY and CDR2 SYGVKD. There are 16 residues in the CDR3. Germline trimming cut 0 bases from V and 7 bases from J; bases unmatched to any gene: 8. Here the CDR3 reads CAISESSGGVYNEQYF. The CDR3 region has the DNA TGTGCCATCAGTGAGTCTAGCGGGGGGGTATACAATGAGCAGTACTTC.

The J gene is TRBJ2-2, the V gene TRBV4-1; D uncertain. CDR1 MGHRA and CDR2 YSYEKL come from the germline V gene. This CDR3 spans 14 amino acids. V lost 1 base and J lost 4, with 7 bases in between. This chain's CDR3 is CASSQVDGTGELFF. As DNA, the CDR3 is TGCGCCAGCAGCCAAGTAGATGGCACCGGGGAGCTGTTTTTT.

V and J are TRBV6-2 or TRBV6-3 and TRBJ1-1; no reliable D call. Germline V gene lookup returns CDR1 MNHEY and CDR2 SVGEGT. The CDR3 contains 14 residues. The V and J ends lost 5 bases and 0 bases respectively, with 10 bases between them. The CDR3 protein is CASSARILNTEAFF. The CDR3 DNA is TGTGCCAGCAGTGCGCGGATCCTGAACACTGAAGCTTTCTTT.

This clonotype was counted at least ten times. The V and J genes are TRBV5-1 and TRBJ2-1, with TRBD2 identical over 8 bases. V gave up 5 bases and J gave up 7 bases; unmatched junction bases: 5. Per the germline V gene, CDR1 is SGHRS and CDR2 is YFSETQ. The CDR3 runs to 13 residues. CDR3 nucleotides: TGCGCCAGCAGACTAGCGGACCCAAATGAGCAGTTCTTC. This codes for CASRLADPNEQFF.

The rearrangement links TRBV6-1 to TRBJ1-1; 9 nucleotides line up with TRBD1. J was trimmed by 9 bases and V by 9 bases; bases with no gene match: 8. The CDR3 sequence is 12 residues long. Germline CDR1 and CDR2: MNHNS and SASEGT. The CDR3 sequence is CASVFGQGQAFF. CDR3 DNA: TGTGCCAGTGTTTTCGGACAGGGGCAAGCTTTCTTT.

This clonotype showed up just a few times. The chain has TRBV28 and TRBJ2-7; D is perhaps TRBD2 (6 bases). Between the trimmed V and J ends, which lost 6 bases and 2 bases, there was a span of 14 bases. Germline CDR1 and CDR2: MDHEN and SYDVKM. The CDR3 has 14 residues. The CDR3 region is CASSVIAETYEQYF. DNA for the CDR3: TGTGCCAGCAGCGTTATAGCGGAGACCTACGAGCAGTACTTC.

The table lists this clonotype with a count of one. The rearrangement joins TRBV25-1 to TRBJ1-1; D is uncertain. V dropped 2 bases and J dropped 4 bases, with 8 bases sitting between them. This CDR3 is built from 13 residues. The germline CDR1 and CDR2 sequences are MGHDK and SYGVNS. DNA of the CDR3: TGTGCCAGCAGTGAACGCCCGGGCACTGAAGCTTTCTTT. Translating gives CASSERPGTEAFF.

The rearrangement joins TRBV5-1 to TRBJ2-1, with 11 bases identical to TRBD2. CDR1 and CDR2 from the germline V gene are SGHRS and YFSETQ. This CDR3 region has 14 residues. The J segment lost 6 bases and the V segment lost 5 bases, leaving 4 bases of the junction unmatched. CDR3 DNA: TGCGCCAGCAGAGGGACTAGCGGACTCAATGAGCAGTTCTTC. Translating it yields CASRGTSGLNEQFF.

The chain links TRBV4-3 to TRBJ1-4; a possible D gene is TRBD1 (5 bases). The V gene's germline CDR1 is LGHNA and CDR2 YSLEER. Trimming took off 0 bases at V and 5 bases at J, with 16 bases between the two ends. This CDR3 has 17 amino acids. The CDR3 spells CASSQEPRGGPNEKLFF. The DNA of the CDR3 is TGCGCCAGCAGCCAAGAACCCCGGGGCGGGCCGAATGAAAAACTGTTTTTT.

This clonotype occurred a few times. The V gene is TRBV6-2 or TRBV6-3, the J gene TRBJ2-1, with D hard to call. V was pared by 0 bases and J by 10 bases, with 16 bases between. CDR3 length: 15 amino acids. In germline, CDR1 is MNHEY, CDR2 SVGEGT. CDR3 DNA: TGTGCCAGCAGTTACTCGATGACCTACCTCCGCGAGCAGTTCTTC. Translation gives CASSYSMTYLREQFF.

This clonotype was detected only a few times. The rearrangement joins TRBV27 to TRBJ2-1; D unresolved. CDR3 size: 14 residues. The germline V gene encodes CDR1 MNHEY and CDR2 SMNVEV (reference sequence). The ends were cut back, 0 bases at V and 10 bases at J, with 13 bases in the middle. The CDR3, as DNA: TGTGCCAGCAGTTTATCCCCGACCCCCCGGGAGCAGTTCTTC. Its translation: CASSLSPTPREQFF.

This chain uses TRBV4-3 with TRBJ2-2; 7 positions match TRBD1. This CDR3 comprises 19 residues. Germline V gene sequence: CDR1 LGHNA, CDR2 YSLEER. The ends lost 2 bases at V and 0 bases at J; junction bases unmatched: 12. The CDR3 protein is CASSQITGTAFANTGELFF. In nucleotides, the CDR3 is TGCGCCAGCAGCCAAATCACCGGGACAGCCTTCGCGAACACCGGGGAGCTGTTTTTT.

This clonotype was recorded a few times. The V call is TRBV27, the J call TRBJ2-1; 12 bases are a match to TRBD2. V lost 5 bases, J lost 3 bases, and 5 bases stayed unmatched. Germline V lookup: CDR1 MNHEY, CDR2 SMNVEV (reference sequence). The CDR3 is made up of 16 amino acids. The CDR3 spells CASSPWTSGDYNEQFF. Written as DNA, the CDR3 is TGTGCCAGCAGTCCTTGGACTAGCGGGGACTACAATGAGCAGTTCTTC.

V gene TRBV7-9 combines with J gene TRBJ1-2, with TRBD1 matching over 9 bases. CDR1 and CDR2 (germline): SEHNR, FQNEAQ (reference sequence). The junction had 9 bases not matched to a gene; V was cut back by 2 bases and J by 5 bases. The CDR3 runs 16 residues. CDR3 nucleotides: TGTGCCAGCAGCTTACTGGGACAGGGAAAAACTTATGGCTACACCTTC. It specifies CASSLLGQGKTYGYTF.

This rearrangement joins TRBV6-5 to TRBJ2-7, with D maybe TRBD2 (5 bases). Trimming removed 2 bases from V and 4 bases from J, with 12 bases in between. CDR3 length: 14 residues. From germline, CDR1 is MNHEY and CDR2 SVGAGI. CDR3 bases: TGTGCCAGCAGTTACCGGGAAACAGAATACGAGCAGTACTTC. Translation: CASSYRETEYEQYF.

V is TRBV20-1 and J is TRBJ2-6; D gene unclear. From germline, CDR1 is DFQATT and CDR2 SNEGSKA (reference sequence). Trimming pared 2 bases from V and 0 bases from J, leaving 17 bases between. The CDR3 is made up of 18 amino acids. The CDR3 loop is CSARLGGRKISGANVLTF. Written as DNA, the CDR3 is TGCAGTGCTAGACTGGGCGGACGGAAGATCTCTGGGGCCAACGTCCTGACTTTC.

The CDR3 region is CSARDFTAYSNQPQHF. The DNA of the CDR3 is TGCAGTGCTAGAGATTTCACAGCTTATAGCAATCAGCCCCAGCATTTT. V and J are TRBV20-1 and TRBJ1-5; D is uncertain. V was shortened by 0 bases and J by 0 bases, with 12 bases between the two germline ends. This CDR3 has 16 residues. CDR1 is DFQATT and CDR2 is SNEGSKA in the germline V gene (reference sequence).

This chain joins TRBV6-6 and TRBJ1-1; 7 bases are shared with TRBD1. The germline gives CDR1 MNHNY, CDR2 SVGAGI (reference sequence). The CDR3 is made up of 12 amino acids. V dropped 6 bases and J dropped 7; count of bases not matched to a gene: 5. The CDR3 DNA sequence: TGTGCCAGCAGCCTTCAGGGGGATGAAGCTTTCTTT. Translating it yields CASSLQGDEAFF.

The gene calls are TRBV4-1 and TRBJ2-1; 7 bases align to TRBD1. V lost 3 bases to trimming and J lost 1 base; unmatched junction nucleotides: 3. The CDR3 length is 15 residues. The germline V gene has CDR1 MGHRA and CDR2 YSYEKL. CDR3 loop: CASSHPGQSYNEQFF. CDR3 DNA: TGCGCCAGCAGCCACCCGGGACAGTCCTACAATGAGCAGTTCTTC.

DNA of the CDR3: TGTGCCAGCAGTTTATCGAGAGACAGGGAGGGGGATTCACCCCTCCACTTT. It encodes CASSLSRDREGDSPLHF. V is TRBV27 and J is TRBJ1-6; the match to TRBD1 covers 7 bases. The CDR3 loop spans 17 amino acids. Germline assignment: CDR1 MNHEY and CDR2 SMNVEV (reference sequence). The J segment lost 8 bases and the V segment lost 0 bases, leaving 10 bases of the junction unmatched.

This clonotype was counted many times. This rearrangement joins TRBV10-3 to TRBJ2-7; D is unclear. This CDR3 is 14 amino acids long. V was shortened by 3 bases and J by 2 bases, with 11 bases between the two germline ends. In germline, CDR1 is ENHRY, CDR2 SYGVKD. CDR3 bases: TGTGCCATCAGTGACAACACCAGACCCTACGAGCAGTACTTC. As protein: CAISDNTRPYEQYF.

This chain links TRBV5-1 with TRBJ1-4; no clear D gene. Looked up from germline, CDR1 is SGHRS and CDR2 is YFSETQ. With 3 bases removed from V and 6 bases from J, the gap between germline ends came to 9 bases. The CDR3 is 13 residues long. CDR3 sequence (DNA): TGCGCCAGCAGCTATGGTTTTGATGAAAAACTGTTTTTT. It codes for CASSYGFDEKLFF.

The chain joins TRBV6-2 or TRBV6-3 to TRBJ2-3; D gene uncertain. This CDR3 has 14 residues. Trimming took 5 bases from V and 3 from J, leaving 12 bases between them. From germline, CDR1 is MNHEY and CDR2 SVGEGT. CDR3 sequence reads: CASSDEDPTDTQYF. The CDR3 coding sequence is TGTGCCAGCAGTGATGAGGACCCTACAGATACGCAGTATTTT.

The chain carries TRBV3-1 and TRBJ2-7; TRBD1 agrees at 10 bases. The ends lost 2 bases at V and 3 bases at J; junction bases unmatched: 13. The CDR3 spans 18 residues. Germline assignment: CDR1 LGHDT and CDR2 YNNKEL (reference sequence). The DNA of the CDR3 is TGTGCCAGCAGCCAATCTGGACAGGGGGGAAAGACGATCTACGAGCAGTACTTC. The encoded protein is CASSQSGQGGKTIYEQYF.

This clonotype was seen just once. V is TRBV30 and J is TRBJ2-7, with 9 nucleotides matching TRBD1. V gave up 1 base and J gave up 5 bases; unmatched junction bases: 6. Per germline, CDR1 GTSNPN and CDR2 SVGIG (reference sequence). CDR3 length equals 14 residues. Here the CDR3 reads CAWSGGTGRNEQYF. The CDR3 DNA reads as TGTGCCTGGAGTGGGGGGACAGGGCGGAACGAGCAGTACTTC.

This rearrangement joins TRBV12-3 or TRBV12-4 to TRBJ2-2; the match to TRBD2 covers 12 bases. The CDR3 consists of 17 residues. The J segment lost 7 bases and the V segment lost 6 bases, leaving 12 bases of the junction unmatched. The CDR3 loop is CASRAGLAGLRVGELFF. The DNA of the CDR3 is TGTGCCAGCAGAGCTGGACTAGCGGGGTTGCGGGTCGGGGAGCTGTTTTTT.